Listed below are T cell receptor beta chains from one sample, sequenced in a study of CXCR3-negative and CXCR3-positive naive CD8 T cells. TCRdb re-analyzed the 5' RACE reads; it lists each CDR3 protein once, without DNA. The sample has 20,000 to 30,000 distinct CDR3 sequences; the top ten hold about 2.7%. The sample taken for sequencing was naive CXCR3- CD8+ T cells from blood. These TCRs come from a human donor in good health. Some clones in this sample may be carry-over from other donors' samples. The CDR3 runs from the conserved cysteine through the conserved F or W. Clone size is shown for a subset of rows, as once, few, many or a class of expanded clone.

clone_size j_call v_call cdr3_aa
. TRBJ2-7 TRBV7-9 CASSRPQTGDYEQYF
medium-sized TRBJ1-5 TRBV4-3 CASSQDYIQPQHF
. TRBJ2-1 TRBV7-6 CASTQGTSGVNEQFF
. TRBJ1-1 TRBV7-9 CASSPGPNTEAFF
. TRBJ2-7 TRBV27 CASSFGDSDLTYEQYF
. TRBJ1-5 TRBV29-1 CSVGRALNQPQHF
. TRBJ2-7 TRBV20-1 CSAAGPFSYEQYF
. TRBJ2-1 TRBV6-6 CASSYVAGGPGNEQFF
. TRBJ2-1 TRBV27 CASSATGGLGQFF
. TRBJ2-2 TRBV6-2/TRBV6-3 CASSRQGADTGELFF
. TRBJ2-7 TRBV7-2 CASSPYVSTAYEQYF
. TRBJ1-1 TRBV12-3/TRBV12-4 CASSPHPRGTEAFF
. TRBJ1-1 TRBV9 CASSAGGIVNTEAFF
. TRBJ2-2 TRBV29-1 CSVVAGGSTGELFF
. TRBJ2-1 TRBV7-3 CASSPQGSPSYNEQFF
. TRBJ2-1 TRBV10-3 CAISGNGDSYNEQFF
. TRBJ2-1 TRBV28 CASSGGREQFF
. TRBJ2-3 TRBV29-1 CSATSGTESTDTQYF
. TRBJ1-4 TRBV14 CASSRSQSNEKLFF